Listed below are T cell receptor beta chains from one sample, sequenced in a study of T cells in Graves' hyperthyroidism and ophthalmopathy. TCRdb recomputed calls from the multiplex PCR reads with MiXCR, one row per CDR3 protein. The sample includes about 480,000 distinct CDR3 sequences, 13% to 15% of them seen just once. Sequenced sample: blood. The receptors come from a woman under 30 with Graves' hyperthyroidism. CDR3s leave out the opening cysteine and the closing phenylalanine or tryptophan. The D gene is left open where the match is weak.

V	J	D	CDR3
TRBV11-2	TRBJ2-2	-	ASISGLTGELF
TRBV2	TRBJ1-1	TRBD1	ASSTQGQGGSRRTEAF
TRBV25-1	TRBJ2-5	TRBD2	ASGEGLAGAGETQY
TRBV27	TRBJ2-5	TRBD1	ASRRSGGGSKTQY
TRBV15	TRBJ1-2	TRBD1	ATSRDKTGLGYT
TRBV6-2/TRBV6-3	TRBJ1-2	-	ASSHPVQLIYGYT
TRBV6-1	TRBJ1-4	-	ASSPSIARSDEKLF
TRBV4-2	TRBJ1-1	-	ASSQSGRDGGVAF
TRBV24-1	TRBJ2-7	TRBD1	ATSDPRTGIHEQY
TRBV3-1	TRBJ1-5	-	ASSQETNSNQPQH
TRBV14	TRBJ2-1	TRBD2	ASSPWTSGVRNEQF
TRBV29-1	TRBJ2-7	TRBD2	SGVTSGNTYEQY
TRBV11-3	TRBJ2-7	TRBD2	ASSLTSGNSYEQY
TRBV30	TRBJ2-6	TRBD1	AVYRGPGANVLT
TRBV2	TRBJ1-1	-	ASSGQGARTEAF
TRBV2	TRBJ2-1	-	ASNPDRENEQF
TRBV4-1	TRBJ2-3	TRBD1	ASREQGASDTQY
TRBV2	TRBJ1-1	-	ASSESRAGPAF
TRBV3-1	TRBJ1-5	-	ASSQVSGVGQPQH
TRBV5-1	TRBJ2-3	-	ASSLELRSWFPTSTDTQY
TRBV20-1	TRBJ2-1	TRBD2	SAHSGSHNEQF
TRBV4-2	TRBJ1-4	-	ASSQARDVDEKLF
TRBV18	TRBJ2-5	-	ASSPLAEETQY
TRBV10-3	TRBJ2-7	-	AISGAIRQASYEQY
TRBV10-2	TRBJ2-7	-	ASSDRAPWEQY
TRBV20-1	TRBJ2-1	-	SARFRDHNEQF
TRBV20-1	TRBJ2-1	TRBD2	SARDGYLAGGNEQF
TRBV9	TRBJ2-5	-	ASSVVPWGQETQY
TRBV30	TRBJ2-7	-	AWGVSYEQY
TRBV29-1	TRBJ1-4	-	SVEPFGGQDREKLF
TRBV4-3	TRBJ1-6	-	ASSQLEGGNSPLH
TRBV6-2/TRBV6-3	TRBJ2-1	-	ARVRQGSYNEQF